One TCR beta chain is described in this entry. These data belong to a study of cytomegalovirus exposure and HLA in healthy donors. V lost 6 bases and J lost 7; bases outside the gene matches: 12. Germline V gene sequence: CDR1 MDHEN, CDR2 SYDVKM. This CDR3 spans 15 amino acids. PCR used 60 Vbeta primers and 13 Jbeta primers. Produced via immunoSEQ multiplex PCR; TCRdb's table is partial and in-frame only. Here the sample spans approximately 120,000 clones, more than 80% being singletons. The chain is built from TRBV28 and TRBJ1-5; 7 nucleotides agree with TRBD1. The sequencing input was PBMCs. The receptor was derived from a man younger than 45 in good health and CMV-seropositive. This CDR3 reads CASRNLLDRVQPQHF. For the CDR3, the DNA is TGTGCCAGCAGAAACCTCCTCGACAGGGTGCAGCCCCAGCATTTT. Combining the CDR3 with reference TRBV28 and TRBJ1-5 gives the whole variable domain DVKVTQSSRYLVKRTGEKVFLECVQDMDHENMFWYRQDPGLGLRLIYFSYDVKMKEKGDIPEGYSVSREKKERFSLILESASTNQTSMYLCASRNLLDRVQPQHFGDGTRLSIL.